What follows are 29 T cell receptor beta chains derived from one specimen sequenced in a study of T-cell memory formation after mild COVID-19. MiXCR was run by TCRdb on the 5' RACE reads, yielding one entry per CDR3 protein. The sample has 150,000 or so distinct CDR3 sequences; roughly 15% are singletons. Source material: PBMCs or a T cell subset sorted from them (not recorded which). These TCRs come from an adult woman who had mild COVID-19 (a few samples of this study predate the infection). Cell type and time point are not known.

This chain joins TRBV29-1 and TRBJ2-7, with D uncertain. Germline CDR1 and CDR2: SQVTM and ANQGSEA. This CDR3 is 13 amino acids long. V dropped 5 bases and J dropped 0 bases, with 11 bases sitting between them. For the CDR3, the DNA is TGCAGCGTTACCATCACAGCCTCCTACGAGCAGTACTTC. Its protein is CSVTITASYEQYF.

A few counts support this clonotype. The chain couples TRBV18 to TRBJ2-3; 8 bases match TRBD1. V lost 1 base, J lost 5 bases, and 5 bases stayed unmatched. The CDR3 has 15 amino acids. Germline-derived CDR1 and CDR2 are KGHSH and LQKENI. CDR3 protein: CASSPRPGGVDTQYF. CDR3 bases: TGTGCCAGCTCACCACGCCCAGGGGGCGTAGATACGCAGTATTTT.

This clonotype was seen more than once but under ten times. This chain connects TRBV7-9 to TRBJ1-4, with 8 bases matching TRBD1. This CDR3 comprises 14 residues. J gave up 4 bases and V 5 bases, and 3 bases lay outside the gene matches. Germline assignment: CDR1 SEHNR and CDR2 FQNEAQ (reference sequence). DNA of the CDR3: TGTGCCAGCAGCGGACAGGGCAATAATGAAAAACTGTTTTTT. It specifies CASSGQGNNEKLFF.

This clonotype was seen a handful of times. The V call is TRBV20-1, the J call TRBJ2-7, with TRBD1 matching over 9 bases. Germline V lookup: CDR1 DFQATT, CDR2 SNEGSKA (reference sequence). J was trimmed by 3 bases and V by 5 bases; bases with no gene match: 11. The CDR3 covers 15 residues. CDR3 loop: CSAPEVGTGLYEQYF. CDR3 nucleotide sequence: TGCAGTGCTCCTGAGGTCGGGACAGGGCTCTACGAGCAGTACTTC.

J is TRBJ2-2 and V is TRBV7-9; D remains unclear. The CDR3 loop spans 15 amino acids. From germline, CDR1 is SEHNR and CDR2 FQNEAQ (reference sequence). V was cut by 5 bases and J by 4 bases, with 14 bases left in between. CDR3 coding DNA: TGTGCCAGCAGCCTCCTCCCGGTCGGCACCGGGGAGCTGTTTTTT. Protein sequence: CASSLLPVGTGELFF. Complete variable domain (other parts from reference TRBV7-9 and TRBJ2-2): DTGVSQNPRHKITKRGQNVTFRCDPISEHNRLYWYRQTLGQGPEFLTYFQNEAQLEKSRLLSDRFSAERPKGSFSTLEIQRTEQGDSAMYLCASSLLPVGTGELFFGEGSRLTVL.

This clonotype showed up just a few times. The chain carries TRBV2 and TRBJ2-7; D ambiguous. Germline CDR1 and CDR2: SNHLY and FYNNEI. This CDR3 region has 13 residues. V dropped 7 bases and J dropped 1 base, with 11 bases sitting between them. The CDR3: CASTPMGSYEQYF. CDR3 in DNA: TGTGCCAGCACCCCGATGGGTTCCTACGAGCAGTACTTC.

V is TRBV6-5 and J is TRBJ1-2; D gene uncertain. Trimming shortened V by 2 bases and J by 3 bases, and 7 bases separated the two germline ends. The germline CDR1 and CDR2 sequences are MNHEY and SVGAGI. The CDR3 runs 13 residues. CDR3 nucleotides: TGTGCCAGCAGTTACGGAACAGACTATGGCTACACCTTC. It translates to CASSYGTDYGYTF.

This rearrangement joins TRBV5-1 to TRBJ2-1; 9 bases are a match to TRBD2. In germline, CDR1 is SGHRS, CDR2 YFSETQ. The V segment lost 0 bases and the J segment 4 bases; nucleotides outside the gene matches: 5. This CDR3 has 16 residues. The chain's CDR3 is CASSLAPAGGYNEQFF. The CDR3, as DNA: TGCGCCAGCAGCTTGGCCCCAGCGGGGGGATACAATGAGCAGTTCTTC.

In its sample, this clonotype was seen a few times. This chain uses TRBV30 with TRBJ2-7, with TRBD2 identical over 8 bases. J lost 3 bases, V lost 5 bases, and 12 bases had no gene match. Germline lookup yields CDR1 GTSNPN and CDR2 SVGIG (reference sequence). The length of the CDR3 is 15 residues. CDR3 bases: TGTGCCTGGCACGTCGGGCTAGCGGGCAACTACGAGCAGTACTTC. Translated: CAWHVGLAGNYEQYF.

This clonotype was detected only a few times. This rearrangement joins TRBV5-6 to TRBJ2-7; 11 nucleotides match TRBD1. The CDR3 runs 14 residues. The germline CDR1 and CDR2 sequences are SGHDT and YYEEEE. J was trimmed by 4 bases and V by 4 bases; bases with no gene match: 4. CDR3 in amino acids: CASSPGQGEYEQYF. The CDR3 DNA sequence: TGTGCCAGCAGCCCGGGACAGGGGGAATACGAGCAGTACTTC.

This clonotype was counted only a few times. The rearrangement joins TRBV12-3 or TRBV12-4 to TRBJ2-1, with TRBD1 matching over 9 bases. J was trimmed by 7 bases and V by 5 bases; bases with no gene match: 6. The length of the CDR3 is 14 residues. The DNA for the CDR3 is TGTGCCAGCAGTCGGCAGACAGGGGGGAATGAGCAGTTCTTC. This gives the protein CASSRQTGGNEQFF.

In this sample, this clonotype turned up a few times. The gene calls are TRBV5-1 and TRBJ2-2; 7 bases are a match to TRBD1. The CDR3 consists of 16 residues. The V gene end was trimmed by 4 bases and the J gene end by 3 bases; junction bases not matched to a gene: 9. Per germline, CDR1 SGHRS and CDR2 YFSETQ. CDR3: CASSITGVSDTGELFF. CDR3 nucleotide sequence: TGCGCCAGCAGCATCACAGGGGTTTCGGACACCGGGGAGCTGTTTTTT.

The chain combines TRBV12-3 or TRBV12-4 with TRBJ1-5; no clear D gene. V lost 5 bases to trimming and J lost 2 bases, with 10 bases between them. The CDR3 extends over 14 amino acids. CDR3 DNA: TGTGCCAGCAGTGCCCTTATAGGCAATCAGCCCCAGCATTTT. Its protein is CASSALIGNQPQHF.

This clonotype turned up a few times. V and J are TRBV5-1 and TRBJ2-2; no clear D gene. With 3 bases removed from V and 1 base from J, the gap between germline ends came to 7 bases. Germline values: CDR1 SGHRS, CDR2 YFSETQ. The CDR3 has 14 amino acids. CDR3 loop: CASSSPQNTGELFF. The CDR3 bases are TGCGCCAGCAGCTCACCACAGAACACCGGGGAGCTGTTTTTT.

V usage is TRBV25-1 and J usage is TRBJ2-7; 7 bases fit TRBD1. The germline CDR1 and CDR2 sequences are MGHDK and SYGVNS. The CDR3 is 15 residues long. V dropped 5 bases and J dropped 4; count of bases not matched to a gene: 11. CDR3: CASSRLRDSLYEQYF. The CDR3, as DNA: TGTGCCAGCAGTCGACTTCGGGACAGCCTATACGAGCAGTACTTC.

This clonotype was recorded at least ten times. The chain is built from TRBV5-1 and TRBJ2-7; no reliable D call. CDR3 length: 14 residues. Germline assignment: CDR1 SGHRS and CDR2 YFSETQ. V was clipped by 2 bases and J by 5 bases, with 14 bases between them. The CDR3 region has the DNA TGCGCCAGCAGCTTATCGACCGCGGAGCACGAGCAGTACTTC. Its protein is CASSLSTAEHEQYF. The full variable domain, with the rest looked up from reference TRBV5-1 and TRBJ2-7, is KAGVTQTPRYLIKTRGQQVTLSCSPISGHRSVSWYQQTPGQGLQFLFEYFSETQRNKGNFPGRFSGRQFSNSRSEMNVSTLELGDSALYLCASSLSTAEHEQYFGPGTRLTVT.

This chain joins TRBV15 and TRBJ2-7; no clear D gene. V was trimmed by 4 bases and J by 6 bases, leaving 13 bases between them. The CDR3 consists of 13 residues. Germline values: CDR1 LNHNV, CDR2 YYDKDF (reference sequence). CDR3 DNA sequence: TGTGCCACCAGCATTTACGGGCGTCGCGAGCAGTACTTC. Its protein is CATSIYGRREQYF.

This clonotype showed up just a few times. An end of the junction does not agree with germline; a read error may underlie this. The CDR3 protein is CASSRDRASTGELFF. CDR3 bases: TGTGCTAGCAGCCGAGACAGGGCGAGCACCGGGGAGCTGTTTTTT. The rearrangement links TRBV7-7 to TRBJ2-2; 7 bases line up with TRBD1. This CDR3 region has 15 residues. Germline V CDR1 and CDR2: SSHAT, FNYEAQ (reference sequence).

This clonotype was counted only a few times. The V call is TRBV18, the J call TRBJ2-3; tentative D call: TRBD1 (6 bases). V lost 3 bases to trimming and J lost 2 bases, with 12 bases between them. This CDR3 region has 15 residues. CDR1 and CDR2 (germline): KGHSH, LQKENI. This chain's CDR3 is CASSPRGGDTDTQYF. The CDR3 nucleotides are TGTGCCAGCTCACCCAGGGGCGGAGACACAGATACGCAGTATTTT.

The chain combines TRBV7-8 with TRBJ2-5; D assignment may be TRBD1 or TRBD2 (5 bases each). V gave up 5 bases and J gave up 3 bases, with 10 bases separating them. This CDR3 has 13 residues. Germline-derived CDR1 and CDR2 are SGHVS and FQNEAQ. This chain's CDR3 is CASSKGPKETQYF. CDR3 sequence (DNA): TGTGCCAGCAGCAAGGGACCCAAAGAGACCCAGTACTTC.

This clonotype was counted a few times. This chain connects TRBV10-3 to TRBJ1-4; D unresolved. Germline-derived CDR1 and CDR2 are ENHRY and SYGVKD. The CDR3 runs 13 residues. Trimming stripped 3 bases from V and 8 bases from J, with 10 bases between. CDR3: CAISEGFGEKLFF. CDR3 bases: TGTGCCATCAGTGAAGGGTTCGGGGAAAAACTGTTTTTT.

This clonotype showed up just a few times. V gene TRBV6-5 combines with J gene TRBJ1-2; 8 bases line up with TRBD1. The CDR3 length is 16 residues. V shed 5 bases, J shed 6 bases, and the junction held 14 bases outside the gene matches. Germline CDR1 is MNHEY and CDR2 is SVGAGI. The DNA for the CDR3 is TGTGCCAGCAGTCCTTGGACAGGGCGTTTAACCGATGGCTACACCTTC. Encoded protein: CASSPWTGRLTDGYTF.

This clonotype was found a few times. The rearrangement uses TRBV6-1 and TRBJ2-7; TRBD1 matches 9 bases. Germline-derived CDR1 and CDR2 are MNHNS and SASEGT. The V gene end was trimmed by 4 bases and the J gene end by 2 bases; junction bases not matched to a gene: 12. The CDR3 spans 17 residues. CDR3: CASSGPFLRDRAYEQYF. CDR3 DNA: TGTGCCAGCAGTGGACCATTCCTACGGGACAGGGCCTACGAGCAGTACTTC.

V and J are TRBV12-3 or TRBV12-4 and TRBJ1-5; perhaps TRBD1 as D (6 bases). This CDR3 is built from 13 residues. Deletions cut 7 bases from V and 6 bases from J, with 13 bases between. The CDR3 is CASTLGAAQPQHF. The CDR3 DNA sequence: TGTGCCAGCACCCTGGGGGCTGCTCAGCCCCAGCATTTT.

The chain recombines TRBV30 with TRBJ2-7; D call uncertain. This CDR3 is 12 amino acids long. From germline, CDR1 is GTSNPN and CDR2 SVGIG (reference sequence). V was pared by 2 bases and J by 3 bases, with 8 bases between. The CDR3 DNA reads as TGTGCCTGGAGTTACAATGACTACGAGCAGTACTTC. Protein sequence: CAWSYNDYEQYF. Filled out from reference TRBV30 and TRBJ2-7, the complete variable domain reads SQTIHQWPATLVQPVGSPLSLECTVEGTSNPNLYWYRQAAGRGLQLLFYSVGIGQISSEVPQNLSASRPQDRQFILSSKKLLLSDSGFYLCAWSYNDYEQYFGPGTRLTVT.

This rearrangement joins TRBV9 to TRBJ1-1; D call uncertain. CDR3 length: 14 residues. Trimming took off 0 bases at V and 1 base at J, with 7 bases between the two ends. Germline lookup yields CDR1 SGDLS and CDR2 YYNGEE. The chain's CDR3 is CASSVASWNTEAFF. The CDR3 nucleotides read TGTGCCAGCAGCGTAGCTAGCTGGAACACTGAAGCTTTCTTT.

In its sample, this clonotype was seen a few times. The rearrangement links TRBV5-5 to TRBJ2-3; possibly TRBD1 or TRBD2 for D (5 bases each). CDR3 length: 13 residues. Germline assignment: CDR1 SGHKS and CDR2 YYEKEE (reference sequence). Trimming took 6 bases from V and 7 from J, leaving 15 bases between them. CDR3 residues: CASNSGTHYTQYF. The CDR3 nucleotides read TGTGCCAGCAATTCCGGGACCCATTATACGCAGTATTTT.

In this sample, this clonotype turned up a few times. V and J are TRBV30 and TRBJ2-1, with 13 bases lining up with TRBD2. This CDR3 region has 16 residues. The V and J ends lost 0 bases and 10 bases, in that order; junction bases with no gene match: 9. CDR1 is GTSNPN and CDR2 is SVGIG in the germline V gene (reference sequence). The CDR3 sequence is CAWSVQWGLAGKEQFF. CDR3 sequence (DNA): TGTGCCTGGAGTGTACAGTGGGGACTAGCGGGAAAAGAGCAGTTCTTC. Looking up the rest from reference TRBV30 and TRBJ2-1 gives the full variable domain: SQTIHQWPATLVQPVGSPLSLECTVEGTSNPNLYWYRQAAGRGLQLLFYSVGIGQISSEVPQNLSASRPQDRQFILSSKKLLLSDSGFYLCAWSVQWGLAGKEQFFGPGTRLTVL.

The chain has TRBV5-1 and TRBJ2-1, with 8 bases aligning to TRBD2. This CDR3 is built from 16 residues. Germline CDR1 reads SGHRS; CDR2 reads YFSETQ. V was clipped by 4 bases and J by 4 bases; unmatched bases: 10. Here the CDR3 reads CASSPSGTRGYNEQFF. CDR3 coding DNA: TGCGCCAGCAGCCCATCCGGGACTAGAGGATACAATGAGCAGTTCTTC.